The 3 T cell receptor beta chains below were found in one sample sequenced in a study of vaccination and CD4 T cells after COVID-19. The antigens for these receptors are not known. An Oncomine TCR Beta short-read assay was used to sequence the DNA from cultured CD4+ T cells. In TCRdb, the PCR reads were re-called with MiXCR into one record per CDR3 protein. The sample yields 10,000 to 11,000 distinct CDR3 sequences, more than 20% seen once. The treatment here: approximately 9-day PBMC culture with coronavirus spike peptide pools or control peptides (ViraFEST assay). The sequences come from CD4+ T cells from blood, cultured in vitro, collected before SARS-CoV-2 vaccination. The receptors shown here come from a human donor who received a COVID-19 vaccine.

The rearrangement joins TRBV19 to TRBJ1-5; D remains unclear. Trimming took off 5 bases at V and 6 bases at J, with 17 bases between the two ends. The CDR3 is 15 amino acids. CDR1 and CDR2 from the germline V gene are LNHDA and SQIVND (reference sequence). The CDR3 here is CASSQSSFGPQPQHF. CDR3 sequence (DNA): TGTGCCAGTAGTCAGTCCTCCTTCGGGCCTCAGCCCCAGCATTTT.

This clonotype has only a few counts. V is TRBV27 and J is TRBJ1-4, with 7 bases lining up with TRBD1. The CDR3 is 14 amino acids. Per germline, CDR1 MNHEY and CDR2 SMNVEV (reference sequence). With V trimmed by 5 bases and J by 8 bases, 8 bases remained unmatched. In DNA, the CDR3 is TGTGCCAGCAGTCCCAGACAGGGTGGCGAAAAACTGTTTTTT. This codes for CASSPRQGGEKLFF. The variable domain in full, with the rest retrieved from reference TRBV27 and TRBJ1-4, is EAQVTQNPRYLITVTGKKLTVTCSQNMNHEYMSWYRQDPGLGLRQIYYSMNVEVTDKGDVPEGYKVSRKEKRNFPLILESPSPNQTSLYFCASSPRQGGEKLFFGSGTQLSVL.

This clonotype was detected a few times. The chain employs TRBV5-1 and TRBJ1-5; 8 bases match TRBD1. The CDR3 extends over 15 amino acids. CDR1 and CDR2 from the germline V gene are SGHRS and YFSETQ. Trimming at V came to 1 base and at J to 6 bases, leaving 6 bases not matched to a gene. The CDR3 protein is CASSLSGQGSQPQHF. CDR3 nucleotide sequence: TGCGCCAGCAGCTTGTCTGGACAGGGAAGTCAGCCCCAGCATTTT. The variable domain in full, with the rest retrieved from reference TRBV5-1 and TRBJ1-5, is KAGVTQTPRYLIKTRGQQVTLSCSPISGHRSVSWYQQTPGQGLQFLFEYFSETQRNKGNFPGRFSGRQFSNSRSEMNVSTLELGDSALYLCASSLSGQGSQPQHFGDGTRLSIL.